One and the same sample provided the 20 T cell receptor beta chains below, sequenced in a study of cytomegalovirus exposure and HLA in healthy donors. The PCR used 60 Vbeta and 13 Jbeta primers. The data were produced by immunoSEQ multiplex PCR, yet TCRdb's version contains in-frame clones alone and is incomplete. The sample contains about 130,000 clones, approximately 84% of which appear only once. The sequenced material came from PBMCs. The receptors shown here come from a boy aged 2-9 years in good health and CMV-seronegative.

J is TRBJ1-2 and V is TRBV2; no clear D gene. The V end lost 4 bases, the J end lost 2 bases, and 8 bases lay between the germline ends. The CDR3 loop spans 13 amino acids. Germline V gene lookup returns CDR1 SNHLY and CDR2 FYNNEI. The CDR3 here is CASSAEVNYGYTF. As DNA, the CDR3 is TGTGCCAGCAGTGCAGAGGTGAACTATGGCTACACCTTC.

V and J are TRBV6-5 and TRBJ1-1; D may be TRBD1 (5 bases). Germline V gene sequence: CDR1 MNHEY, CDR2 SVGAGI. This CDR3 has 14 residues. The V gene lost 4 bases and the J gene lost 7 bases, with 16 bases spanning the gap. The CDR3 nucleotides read TGTGCCAGCAGTTTCGCAAACAGGCGGGATGAAGCTTTCTTT. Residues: CASSFANRRDEAFF.

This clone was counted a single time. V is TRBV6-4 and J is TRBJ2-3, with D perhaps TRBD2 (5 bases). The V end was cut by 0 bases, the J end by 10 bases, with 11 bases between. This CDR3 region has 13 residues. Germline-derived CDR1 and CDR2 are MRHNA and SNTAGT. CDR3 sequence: CASSDSVERAQYF. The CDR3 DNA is TGTGCCAGCAGTGACTCGGTAGAGAGGGCGCAGTATTTT.

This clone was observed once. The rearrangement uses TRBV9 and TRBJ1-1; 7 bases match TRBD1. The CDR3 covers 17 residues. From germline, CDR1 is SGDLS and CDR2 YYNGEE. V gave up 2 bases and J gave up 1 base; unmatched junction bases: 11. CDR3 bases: TGTGCCAGCAGCGTCAATCGGGACAGAATAGGGAACACTGAAGCTTTCTTT. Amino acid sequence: CASSVNRDRIGNTEAFF. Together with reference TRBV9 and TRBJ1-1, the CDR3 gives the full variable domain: DSGVTQTPKHLITATGQRVTLRCSPRSGDLSVYWYQQSLDQGLQFLIQYYNGEERAKGNILERFSAQQFPDLHSELNLSSLELGDSALYFCASSVNRDRIGNTEAFFGQGTRLTVV.

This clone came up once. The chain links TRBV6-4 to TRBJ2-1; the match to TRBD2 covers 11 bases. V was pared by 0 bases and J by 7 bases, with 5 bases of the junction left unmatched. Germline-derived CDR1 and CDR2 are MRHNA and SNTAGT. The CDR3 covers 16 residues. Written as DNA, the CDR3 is TGTGCCAGCAGTGACTCTAGCGGGGGGGGCCTGAATGAGCAGTTCTTC. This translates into CASSDSSGGGLNEQFF.

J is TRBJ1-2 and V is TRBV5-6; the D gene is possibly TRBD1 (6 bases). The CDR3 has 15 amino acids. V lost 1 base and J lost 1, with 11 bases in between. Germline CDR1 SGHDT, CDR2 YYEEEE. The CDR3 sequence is CASSLPEGDNYGYTF. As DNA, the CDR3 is TGTGCCAGCAGCTTGCCCGAGGGGGATAACTATGGCTACACCTTC.

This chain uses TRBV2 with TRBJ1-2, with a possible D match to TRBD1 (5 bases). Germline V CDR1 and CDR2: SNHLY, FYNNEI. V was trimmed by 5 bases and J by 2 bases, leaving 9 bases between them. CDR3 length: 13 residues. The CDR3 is CASSLGLNYGYTF. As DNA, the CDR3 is TGTGCCAGCAGTTTGGGGCTGAACTATGGCTACACCTTC. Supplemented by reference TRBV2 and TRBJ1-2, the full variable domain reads EPEVTQTPSHQVTQMGQEVILRCVPISNHLYFYWYRQILGQKVEFLVSFYNNEISEKSEIFDDQFSVERPDGSNFTLKIRSTKLEDSAMYFCASSLGLNYGYTFGSGTRLTVV.

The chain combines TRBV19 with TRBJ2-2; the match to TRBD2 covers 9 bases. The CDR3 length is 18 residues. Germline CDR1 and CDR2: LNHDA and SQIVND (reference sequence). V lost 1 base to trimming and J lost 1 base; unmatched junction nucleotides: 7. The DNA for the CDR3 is TGTGCCAGTAGTATAGGTGCTAGCGGGATACGGAACACCGGGGAGCTGTTTTTT. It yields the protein CASSIGASGIRNTGELFF.

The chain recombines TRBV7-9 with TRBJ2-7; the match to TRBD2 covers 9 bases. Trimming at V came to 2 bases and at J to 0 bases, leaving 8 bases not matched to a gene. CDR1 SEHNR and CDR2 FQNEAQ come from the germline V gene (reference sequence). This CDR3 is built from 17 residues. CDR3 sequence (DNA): TGTGCCAGCAGCTTACTAGCGGGGACCGTCCTCTCCTACGAGCAGTACGTC. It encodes CASSLLAGTVLSYEQYV.

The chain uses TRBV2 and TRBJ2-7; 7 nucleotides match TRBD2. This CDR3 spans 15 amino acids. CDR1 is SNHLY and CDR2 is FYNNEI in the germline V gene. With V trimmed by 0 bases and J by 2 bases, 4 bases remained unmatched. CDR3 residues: CASSEAGGPTYEQYV. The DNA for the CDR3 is TGTGCCAGCAGTGAAGCGGGAGGGCCGACCTACGAGCAGTACGTC.

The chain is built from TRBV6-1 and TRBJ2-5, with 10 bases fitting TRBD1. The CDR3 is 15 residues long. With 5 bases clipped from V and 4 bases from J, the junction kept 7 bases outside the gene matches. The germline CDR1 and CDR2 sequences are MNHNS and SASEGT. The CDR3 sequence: CASSPGTGAVETQYF. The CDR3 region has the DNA TGTGCCAGCAGTCCCGGGACAGGGGCTGTAGAGACCCAGTACTTC.

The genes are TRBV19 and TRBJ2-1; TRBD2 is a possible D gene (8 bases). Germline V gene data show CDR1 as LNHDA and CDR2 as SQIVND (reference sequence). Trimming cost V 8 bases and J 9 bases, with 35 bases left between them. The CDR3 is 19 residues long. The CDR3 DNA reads TGTGCCAGTGAAGTCGTCAGGACAGCGGGGGTACCGCAGGGGGGTGAGCAGTTCTTC. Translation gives CASEVVRTAGVPQGGEQFF.

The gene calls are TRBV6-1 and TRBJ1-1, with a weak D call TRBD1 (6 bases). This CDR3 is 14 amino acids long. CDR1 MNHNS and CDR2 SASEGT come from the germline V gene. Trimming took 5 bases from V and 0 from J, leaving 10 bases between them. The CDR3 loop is CASSTGIVNTEAFF. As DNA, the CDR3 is TGTGCCAGCAGTACAGGGATAGTGAACACTGAAGCTTTCTTT.

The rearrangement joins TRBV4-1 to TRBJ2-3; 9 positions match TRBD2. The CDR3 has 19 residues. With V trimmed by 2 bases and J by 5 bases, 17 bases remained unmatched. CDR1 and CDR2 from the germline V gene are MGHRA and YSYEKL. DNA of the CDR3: TGCGCCAGCAGCCAAACTAACACAAGCGGGGGGCCTTTTTTAGATACGCAGTATTTT. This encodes CASSQTNTSGGPFLDTQYF.

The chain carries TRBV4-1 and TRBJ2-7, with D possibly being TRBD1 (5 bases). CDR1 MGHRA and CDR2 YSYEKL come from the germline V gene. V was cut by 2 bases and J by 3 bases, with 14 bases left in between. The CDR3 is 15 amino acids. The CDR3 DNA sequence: TGCGCCAGCAGCCAATTCATGCAGGGTAACTACGAGCAGTACTTC. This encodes CASSQFMQGNYEQYF.

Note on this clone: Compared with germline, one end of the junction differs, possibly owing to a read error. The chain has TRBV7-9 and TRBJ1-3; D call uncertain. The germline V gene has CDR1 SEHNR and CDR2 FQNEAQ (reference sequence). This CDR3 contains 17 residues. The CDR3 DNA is TGTTCCAGCAGCTTAGTGGGGAGAACAGAAACTGGAAACACCATATATTTT. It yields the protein CSSSLVGRTETGNTIYF.

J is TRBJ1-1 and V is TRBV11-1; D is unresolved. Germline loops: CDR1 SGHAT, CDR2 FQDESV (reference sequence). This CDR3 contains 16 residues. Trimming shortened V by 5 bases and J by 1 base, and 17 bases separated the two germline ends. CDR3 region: CASSNARAGENTEAFF. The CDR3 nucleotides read TGTGCCAGCAGCAACGCCCGGGCGGGAGAGAACACTGAAGCTTTCTTT.

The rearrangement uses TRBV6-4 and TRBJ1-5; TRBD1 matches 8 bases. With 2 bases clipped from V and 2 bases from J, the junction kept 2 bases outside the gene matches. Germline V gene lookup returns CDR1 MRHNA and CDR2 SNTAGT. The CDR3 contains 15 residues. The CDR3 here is CASSDQGACNQPQHF. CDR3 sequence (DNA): TGTGCCAGCAGTGACCAGGGGGCATGCAATCAGCCCCAGCATTTT.

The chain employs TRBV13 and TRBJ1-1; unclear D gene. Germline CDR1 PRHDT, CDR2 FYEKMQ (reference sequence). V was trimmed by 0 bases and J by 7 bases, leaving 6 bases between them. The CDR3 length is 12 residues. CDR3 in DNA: TGTGCCAGCAGCTTAGGTGGTAGTGAAGCTTTCTTT. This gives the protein CASSLGGSEAFF. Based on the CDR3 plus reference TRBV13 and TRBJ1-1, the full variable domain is AAGVIQSPRHLIKEKRETATLKCYPIPRHDTVYWYQQGPGQDPQFLISFYEKMQSDKGSIPDRFSAQQFSDYHSELNMSSLELGDSALYFCASSLGGSEAFFGQGTRLTVV.

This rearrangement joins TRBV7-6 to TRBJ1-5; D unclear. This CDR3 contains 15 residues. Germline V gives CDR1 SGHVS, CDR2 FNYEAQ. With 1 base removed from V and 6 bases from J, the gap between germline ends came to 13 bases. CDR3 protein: CASSLGTQRGQPQHF. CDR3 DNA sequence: TGTGCCAGCAGCTTAGGGACCCAACGGGGTCAGCCCCAGCATTTT.